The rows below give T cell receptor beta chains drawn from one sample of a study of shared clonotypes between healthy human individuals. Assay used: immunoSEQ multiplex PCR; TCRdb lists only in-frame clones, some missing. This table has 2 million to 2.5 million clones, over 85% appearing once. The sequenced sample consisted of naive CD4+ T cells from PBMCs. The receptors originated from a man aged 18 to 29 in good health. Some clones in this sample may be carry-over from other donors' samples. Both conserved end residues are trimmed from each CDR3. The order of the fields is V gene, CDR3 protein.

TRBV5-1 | ASSLEGGKETQY
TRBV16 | ASSQSGRASTEAF
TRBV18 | ASSLTGDIQPQH
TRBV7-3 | ASSPPSGEQY
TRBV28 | ASSLLTGGGPWQETQY
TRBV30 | AWRDRGRGEAF
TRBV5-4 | ASSFRVRGNEQF
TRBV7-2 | ASSFGTYEQY
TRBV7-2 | ASSLGGTKNIQY
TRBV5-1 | ASSLALEVDYYNEQF
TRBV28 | ASSPVPDRMYGYT
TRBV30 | AWSVANEKLF
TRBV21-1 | ASSKVDGSMNTEAF
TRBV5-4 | ASSLAQKNTGELF
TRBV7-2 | ASSFRTSQETQY
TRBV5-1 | ASRPAQGAYEQY
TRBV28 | ASKSGTATYEQY
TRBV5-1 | ASGLQGDFYNEQF
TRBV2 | ASTERSETQY
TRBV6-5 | ASSTGPSYEQY
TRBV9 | ASSPRGLGWETQY
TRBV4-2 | ASSQPGLAGPNEQF
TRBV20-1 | SASMNYGYT
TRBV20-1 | SAHDRVGEY
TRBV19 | ASSTELVGLGNTIY
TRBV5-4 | ASSAWTSGNTGELF
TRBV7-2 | ASSFWAALPNTGELF
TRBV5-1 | ASSLVLAGDIDNEQF
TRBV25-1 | ASSGGTVNEQF
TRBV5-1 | ASSTDNTGELF
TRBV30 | AWSNRGKEY
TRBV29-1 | SVTGTGRDEQY
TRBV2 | ASSADRSSYEQY
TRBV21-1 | ASSRNRGRAGSLLSYEQY
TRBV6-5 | ASSYPGSGEQY
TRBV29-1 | SVPRGETQY
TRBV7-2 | ASSLPQGIFYEQY
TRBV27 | ASSYSSASGGTEAF
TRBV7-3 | ASSQGLVGQY
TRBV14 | ASSPTTGGAVGYT